This record concerns one T cell receptor (beta chain) sequence. The data originate from a study of blood T cell repertoires in COVID-19. Study-wide background: Both acute and convalescent COVID-19 samples were obtained from the United States, Italy and Spain. Sources were T cells, B-cell-depleted T cells, or PBMCs; the material itself was cDNA or gDNA.

As handled by the study authors: Cell counts per sample came from amplifying reference gene primers. The table came from immunoSEQ multiplex PCR; TCRdb's copy has only in-frame clones and leaves some out. V and J calls and clone size are as listed in that table; D and trimming were resolved from the DNA. The sample includes roughly 120,000 clones, about 90% of them seen just once. The clonotype was recovered from a human donor in a cohort sampled during active COVID-19. The sequencing sample was made of peripheral blood.

The chain's CDR3 is CSASRLNTEAFF. CDR3 bases: TGCAGTGCTAGTCGGTTGAACACTGAAGCTTTCTTT. The V and J genes are TRBV20-1 and TRBJ1-1; D not resolved. V lost 3 bases to trimming and J lost 0 bases, with 5 bases between them. CDR3 length: 12 residues. Germline CDR1 and CDR2: DFQATT and SNEGSKA (reference sequence).